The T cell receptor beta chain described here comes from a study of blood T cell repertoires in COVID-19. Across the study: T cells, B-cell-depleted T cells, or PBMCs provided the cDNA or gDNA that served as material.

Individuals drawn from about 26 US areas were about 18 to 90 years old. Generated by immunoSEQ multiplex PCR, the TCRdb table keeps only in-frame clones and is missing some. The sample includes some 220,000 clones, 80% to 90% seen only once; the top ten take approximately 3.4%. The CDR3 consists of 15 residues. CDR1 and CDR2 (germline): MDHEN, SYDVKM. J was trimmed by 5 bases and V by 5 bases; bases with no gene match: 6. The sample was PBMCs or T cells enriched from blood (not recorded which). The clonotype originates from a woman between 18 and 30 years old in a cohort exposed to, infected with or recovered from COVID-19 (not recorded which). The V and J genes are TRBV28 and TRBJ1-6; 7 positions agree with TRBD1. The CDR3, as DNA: TGTGCCAGCAGTACCCGACAGGGAAATAATTCACCCCTCCACTTT. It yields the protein CASSTRQGNNSPLHF.